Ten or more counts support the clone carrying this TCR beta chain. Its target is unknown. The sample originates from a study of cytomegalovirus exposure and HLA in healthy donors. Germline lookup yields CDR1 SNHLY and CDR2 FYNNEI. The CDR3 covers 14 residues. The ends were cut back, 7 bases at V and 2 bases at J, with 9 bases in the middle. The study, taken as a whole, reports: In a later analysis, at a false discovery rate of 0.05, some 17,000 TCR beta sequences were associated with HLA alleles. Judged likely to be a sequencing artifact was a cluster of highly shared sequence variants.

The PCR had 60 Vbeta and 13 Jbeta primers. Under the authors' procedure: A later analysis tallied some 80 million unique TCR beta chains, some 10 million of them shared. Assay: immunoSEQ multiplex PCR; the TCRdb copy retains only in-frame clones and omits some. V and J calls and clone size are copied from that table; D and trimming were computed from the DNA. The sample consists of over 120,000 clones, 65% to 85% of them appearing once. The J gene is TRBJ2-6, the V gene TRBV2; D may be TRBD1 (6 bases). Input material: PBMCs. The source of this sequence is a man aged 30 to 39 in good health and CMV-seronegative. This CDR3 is CASNEGAGANVLTF. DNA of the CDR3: TGTGCCAGCAACGAGGGGGCTGGGGCCAACGTCCTGACTTTC.